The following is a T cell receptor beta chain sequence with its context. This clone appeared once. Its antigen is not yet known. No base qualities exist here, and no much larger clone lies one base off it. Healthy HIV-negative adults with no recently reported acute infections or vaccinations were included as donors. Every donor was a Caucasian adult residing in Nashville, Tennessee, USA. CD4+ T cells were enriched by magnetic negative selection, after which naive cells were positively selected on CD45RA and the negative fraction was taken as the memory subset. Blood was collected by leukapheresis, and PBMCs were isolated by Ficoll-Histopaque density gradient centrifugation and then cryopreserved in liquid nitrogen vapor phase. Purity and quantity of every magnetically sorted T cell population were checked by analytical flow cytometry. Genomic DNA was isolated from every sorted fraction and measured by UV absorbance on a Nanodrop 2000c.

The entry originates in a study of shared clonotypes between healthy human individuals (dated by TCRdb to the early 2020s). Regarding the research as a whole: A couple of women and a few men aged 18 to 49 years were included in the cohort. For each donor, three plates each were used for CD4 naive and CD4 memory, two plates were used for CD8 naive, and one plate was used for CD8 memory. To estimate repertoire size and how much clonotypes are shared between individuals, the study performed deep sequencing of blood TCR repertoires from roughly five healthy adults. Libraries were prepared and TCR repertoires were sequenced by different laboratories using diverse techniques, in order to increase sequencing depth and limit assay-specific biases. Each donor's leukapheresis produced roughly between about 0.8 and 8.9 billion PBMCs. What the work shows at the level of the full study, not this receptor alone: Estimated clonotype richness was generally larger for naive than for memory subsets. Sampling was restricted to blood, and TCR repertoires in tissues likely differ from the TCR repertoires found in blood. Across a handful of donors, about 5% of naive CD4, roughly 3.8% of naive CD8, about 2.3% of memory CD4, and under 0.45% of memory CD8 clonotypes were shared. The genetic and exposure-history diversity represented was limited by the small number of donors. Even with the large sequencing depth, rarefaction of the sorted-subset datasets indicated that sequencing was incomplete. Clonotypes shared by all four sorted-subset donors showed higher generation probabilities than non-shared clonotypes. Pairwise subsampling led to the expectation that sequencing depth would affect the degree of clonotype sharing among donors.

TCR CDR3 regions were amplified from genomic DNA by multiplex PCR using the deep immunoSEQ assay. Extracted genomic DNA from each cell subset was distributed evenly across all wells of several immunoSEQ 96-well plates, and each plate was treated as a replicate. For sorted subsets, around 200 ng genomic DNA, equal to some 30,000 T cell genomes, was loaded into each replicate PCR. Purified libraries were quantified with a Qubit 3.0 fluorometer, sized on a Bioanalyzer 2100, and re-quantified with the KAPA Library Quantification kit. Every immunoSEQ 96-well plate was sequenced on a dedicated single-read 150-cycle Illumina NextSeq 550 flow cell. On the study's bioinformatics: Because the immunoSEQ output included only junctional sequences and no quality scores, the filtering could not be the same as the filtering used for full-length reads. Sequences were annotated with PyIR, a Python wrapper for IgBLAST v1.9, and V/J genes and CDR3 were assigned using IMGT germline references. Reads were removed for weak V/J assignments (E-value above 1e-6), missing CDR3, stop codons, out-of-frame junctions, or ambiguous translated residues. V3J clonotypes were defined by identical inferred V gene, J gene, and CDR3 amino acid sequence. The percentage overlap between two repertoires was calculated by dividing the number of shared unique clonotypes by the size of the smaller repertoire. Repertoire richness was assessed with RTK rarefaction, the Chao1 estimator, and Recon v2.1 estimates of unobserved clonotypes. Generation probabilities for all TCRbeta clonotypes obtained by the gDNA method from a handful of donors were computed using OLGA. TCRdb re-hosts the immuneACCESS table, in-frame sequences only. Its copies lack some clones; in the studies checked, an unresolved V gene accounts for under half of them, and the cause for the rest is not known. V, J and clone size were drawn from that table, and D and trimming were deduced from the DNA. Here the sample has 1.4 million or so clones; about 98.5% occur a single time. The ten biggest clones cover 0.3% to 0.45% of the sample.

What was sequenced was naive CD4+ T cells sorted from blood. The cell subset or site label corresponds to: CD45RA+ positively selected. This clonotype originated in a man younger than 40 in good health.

In nucleotides, the sequence is TGTGCCAGCAGTGATTTTGAAGGCCCTTACAATGAGCAGTTCTTC. Its coded protein is CASSDFEGPYNEQFF. Rearrangement joined TRBV6-4 to TRBJ2-1; no D gene can be assigned with confidence. V sheds 3 bases and J sheds 4 bases, leaving 13 bases between their ends. The CDR1 and CDR2 encoded by the germline V gene are MRHNA and SNTAGT. Spanning cysteine to phenylalanine, the CDR3 consists of 15 amino acids. Solely the CDR3 DNA is kept, with 45 bases framed from the first base.